The 4 T cell receptor beta chains given below trace back to one sample, sequenced in a study of T-cell reconstitution after alpha-beta-depleted transplantation in children. TCRbeta library preparation incorporated unique molecular identifiers. TCRdb used MiXCR to reprocess the PCR reads, holding one entry per CDR3 protein. This sample carries approximately 390,000 distinct CDR3 sequences, 11% of them seen once, and the ten largest clones take roughly 6%. The material sequenced was PBMCs from the stem cell graft donor, taken from the stem cell graft. The receptors come from a human donor who donated a stem cell graft to a child with acute myeloid leukemia.

The genes are TRBV29-1 and TRBJ2-2; D call uncertain. Trimming shortened V by 6 bases and J by 4 bases, and 15 bases separated the two germline ends. CDR1 and CDR2 (germline): SQVTM, ANQGSEA. The CDR3 covers 14 residues. This CDR3 is CSVELWASTGELFF. For the CDR3, the DNA is TGCAGCGTGGAACTGTGGGCTAGCACCGGGGAGCTGTTTTTT.

This clonotype was picked up many times. The V call is TRBV5-6, the J call TRBJ2-1, with D tentatively TRBD2 (5 bases). The germline V gene has CDR1 SGHDT and CDR2 YYEEEE. CDR3 size: 12 residues. V lost 2 bases to trimming and J lost 10 bases, with 10 bases between them. Here the CDR3 DNA reads TGTGCCAGCAGCTTACTACTAGGCGAGCAGTTCTTC. Its translation: CASSLLLGEQFF.

This chain uses TRBV4-1 with TRBJ2-3; 12 nucleotides agree with TRBD2. The V and J ends lost 0 bases and 10 bases, in that order; junction bases with no gene match: 11. CDR3 length: 17 residues. Germline lookup yields CDR1 MGHRA and CDR2 YSYEKL. The CDR3 is CASSQDLLAGGSLPQYF. In DNA form, the CDR3 reads TGCGCCAGCAGCCAAGATCTACTAGCGGGGGGCTCACTCCCGCAGTATTTT.

This clonotype was picked up many times. The rearrangement uses TRBV20-1 and TRBJ2-3; D ambiguous. CDR1 and CDR2 from the germline V gene are DFQATT and SNEGSKA (reference sequence). This CDR3 comprises 13 residues. V was shortened by 3 bases and J by 7 bases, with 14 bases between the two germline ends. In nucleotides, the CDR3 is TGCAGTGCTAGGTCCTCCTCTATTTATACGCAGTATTTT. This translates into CSARSSSIYTQYF.